These 29 T cell receptor beta chains share one sample of origin, sequenced in a study of T-cell reconstitution after alpha-beta-depleted transplantation in children. A TCRbeta library incorporating unique molecular identifiers was prepared. Each CDR3 protein gets one entry after TCRdb re-called the PCR reads with MiXCR. Of around 100,000 distinct CDR3 sequences in the sample, about a tenth were seen once. Sequencing used PBMCs, obtained before TCRalphabeta/CD19-depleted stem cell transplant. All receptors come from a boy aged 2 to 10 with acute lymphoblastic leukemia, due to receive a stem cell transplant.

This clonotype was observed a few times. CDR3 coding DNA: TGTGCCAGCAGTTTATTGGGGACTAGCGGGAGGAACGAGCAGTACTTC. This encodes CASSLLGTSGRNEQYF. The chain uses TRBV28 and TRBJ2-7, with TRBD2 matching 15 bases. V lost 1 base to trimming and J lost 5 bases; unmatched junction nucleotides: 3. The germline V gene has CDR1 MDHEN and CDR2 SYDVKM. CDR3 length: 16 residues.

This clonotype was seen more than once but under ten times. The chain combines TRBV5-1 with TRBJ2-2; maybe TRBD2 (5 bases). Trimming shortened V by 1 base and J by 4 bases, and 8 bases separated the two germline ends. This CDR3 comprises 14 residues. The germline CDR1 and CDR2 sequences are SGHRS and YFSETQ. The CDR3 reads CASSLSRGTGELFF. The CDR3 DNA is TGCGCCAGCAGCTTGAGTCGGGGCACCGGGGAGCTGTTTTTT.

For this clonotype: This may be a read error, as it is one base from a much larger clone. This chain uses TRBV3-1 with TRBJ2-3, with D perhaps assigned TRBD1 or TRBD2 (6 bases each). Looked up from germline, CDR1 is LGHDT and CDR2 is YNNKEL (reference sequence). The CDR3 runs 18 residues. CDR3 residues: CTSSFSLRQGGRGDTQYF. The CDR3 nucleotides read TGTACCAGCAGTTTCTCCCTTCGTCAAGGGGGGCGTGGAGATACGCAGTATTTT.

V usage is TRBV2 and J usage is TRBJ1-5, with D hard to call. There are 9 residues in the CDR3. Per the germline V gene, CDR1 is SNHLY and CDR2 is FYNNEI. Trimming cost V 8 bases and J 9 bases, with 5 bases left between them. CDR3 loop: CASGRPQHF. The CDR3 bases are TGTGCCAGCGGGCGGCCCCAGCATTTT.

For this clonotype: A much larger clone is a single base away; this may be a read error. V gene TRBV5-1 combines with J gene TRBJ2-2; D is unclear. In germline, CDR1 is SGHRS, CDR2 YFSETQ. This CDR3 contains 14 residues. Trimming cost V 4 bases and J 5 bases, with 12 bases left between them. CDR3 sequence reads: CASSEVGKTGELFF. In DNA form, the CDR3 reads TGCGCCAGCAGCGAAGTAGGGAAGACCGGGGAGCTGTTTTTT.

This clonotype was recorded at least ten times. This chain's CDR3 is CASSLAAGGNTIYF. CDR3 nucleotides: TGTGCCAGCAGCTTAGCCGCAGGCGGAAACACCATATATTTT. The chain combines TRBV7-6 with TRBJ1-3; the D is unclear. The V gene lost 0 bases and the J gene lost 4 bases, with 7 bases spanning the gap. In germline, CDR1 is SGHVS, CDR2 FNYEAQ. The CDR3 totals 14 residues.

This clonotype showed up just a few times. This chain joins TRBV6-1 and TRBJ1-3; no clear D gene. Germline V lookup: CDR1 MNHNS, CDR2 SASEGT. The CDR3 has 13 amino acids. V gave up 6 bases and J gave up 1 base, with 7 bases separating them. The CDR3 DNA reads as TGTGCCAGCAGGACTATATCTGGAAACACCATATATTTT. Translating gives CASRTISGNTIYF.

This chain connects TRBV6-4 to TRBJ2-1; D is ambiguous. V lost 0 bases and J 15 bases, leaving 15 bases between the germline ends. Germline CDR1 MRHNA, CDR2 SNTAGT. CDR3 length: 13 amino acids. The CDR3: CASSDSSSHSRFF. The DNA of the CDR3 is TGTGCCAGCAGTGACTCGTCCTCCCATAGTCGGTTCTTC.

In this sample, this clonotype turned up many times. The V call is TRBV20-1, the J call TRBJ2-3; 7 bases fit TRBD2. From germline, CDR1 is DFQATT and CDR2 SNEGSKA (reference sequence). The CDR3 has 13 amino acids. CDR3 region: CSPLGGSADTQYF. In nucleotides, the CDR3 is TGCAGCCCCCTGGGGGGGAGTGCGGATACGCAGTATTTT.

This clonotype came up many times. The chain links TRBV20-1 to TRBJ2-1; TRBD2 matches 9 bases. J gave up 8 bases and V 0 bases, and 5 bases lay outside the gene matches. Germline V lookup: CDR1 DFQATT, CDR2 SNEGSKA (reference sequence). The CDR3 sequence is 14 residues long. CDR3 residues: CSARDAGGPDEQFF. CDR3 DNA sequence: TGCAGTGCTAGAGATGCGGGAGGGCCGGATGAGCAGTTCTTC.

The sample holds a few counts of this clonotype. The genes are TRBV27 and TRBJ1-1, with D possibly TRBD1 on 6 matching bases. Trimming cost V 5 bases and J 7 bases, with 11 bases left between them. The CDR3 has 12 amino acids. Per germline, CDR1 MNHEY and CDR2 SMNVEV (reference sequence). CDR3 DNA: TGTGCCAGCAGTCCCCGGACAGTTGAAGCTTTCTTT. This sequence encodes CASSPRTVEAFF.

By share, this clonotype counts as large. This chain links TRBV5-1 with TRBJ2-1, with a possible D match to TRBD2 (5 bases). The germline V gene has CDR1 SGHRS and CDR2 YFSETQ. The CDR3 sequence is 15 residues long. The V end lost 4 bases, the J end lost 2 bases, and 13 bases lay between the germline ends. CDR3 coding DNA: TGCGCCAGCAGCCCTACTAGAGGCCCCTACAATGAGCAGTTCTTC. It translates to CASSPTRGPYNEQFF.

The CDR3 region has the DNA TGTGCCAGCAGTCGACCCCCGCTCTACGAGCAGTACTTC. Amino acids: CASSRPPLYEQYF. The V gene is TRBV12-3 or TRBV12-4, the J gene TRBJ2-7; D remains ambiguous. The CDR3 covers 13 residues. Trimming took off 5 bases at V and 3 bases at J, with 11 bases between the two ends.

This clonotype was detected many times. The V gene is TRBV10-2, the J gene TRBJ2-1, with 7 bases aligning to TRBD2. The V gene's germline CDR1 is WSHSY and CDR2 SAAADI. This CDR3 comprises 11 residues. V lost 7 bases and J lost 14; bases outside the gene matches: 8. The CDR3 protein is CASISSGYEFF. The CDR3 DNA is TGCGCCAGCATATCTAGCGGCTATGAGTTCTTC.

Only a few counts were recorded for this clonotype. The J gene is TRBJ1-5, the V gene TRBV20-1, with no clear D. V dropped 6 bases and J dropped 5 bases, with 17 bases sitting between them. The CDR3 covers 14 residues. Germline V lookup: CDR1 DFQATT, CDR2 SNEGSKA (reference sequence). The CDR3 DNA is TGCAGTGCGGCCCCCTTTGCCAAACATCAGCCCCAGCATTTT. It codes for CSAAPFAKHQPQHF.

This clonotype showed up just a few times. This chain joins TRBV6-1 and TRBJ1-2, with D possibly matching TRBD1 (5 bases). V was clipped by 0 bases and J by 14 bases, with 13 bases between them. The CDR3 sequence is 12 residues long. In germline, CDR1 is MNHNS, CDR2 SASEGT. CDR3 in amino acids: CASSEAKGQATF. In DNA, the CDR3 is TGTGCCAGCAGTGAAGCAAAGGGGCAAGCGACCTTC.

The rearrangement joins TRBV20-1 to TRBJ2-5; 8 nucleotides line up with TRBD2. Germline CDR1 and CDR2: DFQATT and SNEGSKA (reference sequence). Germline trimming cut 1 base from V and 2 bases from J; bases unmatched to any gene: 6. This CDR3 region has 15 residues. The CDR3 is CSARGWAGGQETQYF. As DNA, the CDR3 is TGCAGTGCTAGAGGGTGGGCGGGAGGTCAAGAGACCCAGTACTTC.

The chain combines TRBV27 with TRBJ2-7; D call uncertain. This CDR3 is built from 15 residues. Trimming stripped 5 bases from V and 2 bases from J, with 16 bases between. The germline CDR1 and CDR2 sequences are MNHEY and SMNVEV (reference sequence). This CDR3 reads CASSPRTLSTYEQYF. CDR3 coding DNA: TGTGCCAGCAGTCCACGGACCCTTAGTACCTACGAGCAGTACTTC.

The chain combines TRBV5-1 with TRBJ2-3; TRBD1 agrees at 11 bases. V gave up 0 bases and J gave up 4 bases; unmatched junction bases: 4. Germline loops: CDR1 SGHRS, CDR2 YFSETQ. This CDR3 has 16 amino acids. The CDR3 DNA follows: TGCGCCAGCAGCTTGGCCCGGACAGGGGGCCCAGATACGCAGTATTTT. It specifies CASSLARTGGPDTQYF.

This clonotype was observed at least ten times. The J gene is TRBJ1-6, the V gene TRBV20-1; TRBD1 matches 9 bases. Germline CDR1 reads DFQATT; CDR2 reads SNEGSKA (reference sequence). V lost 6 bases and J lost 5; bases outside the gene matches: 2. This CDR3 is 13 amino acids long. The CDR3 loop is CSAGTGHNSPLHF. Written as DNA, the CDR3 is TGCAGTGCCGGGACAGGGCATAATTCACCCCTCCACTTT.

This clonotype was seen a few times. The genes are TRBV7-8 and TRBJ2-3; D is ambiguous. The CDR3 loop spans 12 amino acids. Germline lookup yields CDR1 SGHVS and CDR2 FQNEAQ. The ends were cut back, 4 bases at V and 5 bases at J, with 7 bases in the middle. The CDR3 DNA reads TGTGCCAGCAGCTCCAAATTAGATACGCAGTATTTT. It codes for CASSSKLDTQYF. The full variable domain, in which reference TRBV7-8 and TRBJ2-3 provide the parts outside the CDR3, is GAGVSQSPRYKVAKRGQDVALRCDPISGHVSLFWYQQALGQGPEFLTYFQNEAQLDKSGLPSDRFFAERPEGSVSTLKIQRTQQEDSAVYLCASSSKLDTQYFGPGTRLTVL.

This clonotype was recorded at least ten times. The rearrangement links TRBV20-1 to TRBJ2-1; D is ambiguous. V was clipped by 3 bases and J by 5 bases, with 8 bases between them. The CDR3 has 12 amino acids. The germline V gene encodes CDR1 DFQATT and CDR2 SNEGSKA (reference sequence). The DNA for the CDR3 is TGCAGTGCTAGGGGCGGAAACAATGAGCAGTTCTTC. The encoded protein is CSARGGNNEQFF.

A few counts support this clonotype. The J gene is TRBJ2-3, the V gene TRBV7-2; perhaps TRBD1 as D (6 bases). Trimming pared 4 bases from V and 6 bases from J, leaving 14 bases between. The length of the CDR3 is 14 residues. Looked up from germline, CDR1 is SGHTA and CDR2 is FQGNSA. The CDR3 is CASSSTGNIDTQYF. The CDR3 bases are TGTGCCAGCAGCTCCACAGGGAACATCGATACGCAGTATTTT.

The rearrangement joins TRBV2 to TRBJ2-4; D unresolved. Germline V gives CDR1 SNHLY, CDR2 FYNNEI. The ends were cut back, 4 bases at V and 0 bases at J, with 10 bases in the middle. CDR3 length: 15 residues. DNA for the CDR3: TGTGCCAGCAGTGTGTCAGATTTAGCCAAAAACATTCAGTACTTC. Translated, it gives CASSVSDLAKNIQYF.

This clonotype was seen at least ten times. This chain links TRBV15 with TRBJ2-5, with 8 bases lining up with TRBD1. CDR3 length: 14 residues. The V and J ends lost 1 base and 5 bases, in that order; junction bases with no gene match: 3. Germline CDR1 reads LNHNV; CDR2 reads YYDKDF (reference sequence). As DNA, the CDR3 is TGTGCCACCAGCAGAGGACAGGGGTCCGAGACCCAGTACTTC. This translates into CATSRGQGSETQYF.

This clonotype occurred a few times. The chain couples TRBV10-3 to TRBJ2-1; D call uncertain. This CDR3 has 14 amino acids. V lost 0 bases, J lost 10 bases, and 13 bases lay in between. Germline V gives CDR1 ENHRY, CDR2 SYGVKD. CDR3 residues: CAISESLKNREQFF. In DNA form, the CDR3 reads TGTGCCATCAGTGAGTCGTTAAAGAACAGAGAGCAGTTCTTC.

The gene calls are TRBV5-1 and TRBJ1-6; no firm D call. This CDR3 is built from 15 residues. Germline values: CDR1 SGHRS, CDR2 YFSETQ. The V end lost 4 bases, the J end lost 9 bases, and 17 bases lay between the germline ends. DNA for the CDR3: TGCGCCAGCAGCCTGGCGGGCCCATCGGGTTCACCCCTCCACTTT. It codes for CASSLAGPSGSPLHF.

This clonotype showed up just a few times. This rearrangement joins TRBV6-5 to TRBJ2-1, with D uncertain. The CDR3 covers 13 residues. Germline V gene lookup returns CDR1 MNHEY and CDR2 SVGAGI. V was trimmed by 0 bases and J by 0 bases, leaving 0 bases between them. Here the CDR3 reads CASSYSSYNEQFF. In DNA form, the CDR3 reads TGTGCCAGCAGTTACTCCTCCTACAATGAGCAGTTCTTC.

This clonotype was seen more than once but under ten times. The chain links TRBV20-1 to TRBJ2-3; a possible D gene is TRBD2 (6 bases). The CDR3 covers 14 residues. Trimming left V 7 bases short and J 2 bases short, with 16 bases between. Germline V gene data show CDR1 as DFQATT and CDR2 as SNEGSKA (reference sequence). CDR3 residues: CSVVTSYFTDTQYF. In DNA, the CDR3 is TGCAGTGTGGTTACTAGCTATTTCACAGATACGCAGTATTTT.